The present T cell receptor (beta chain) was sequenced within a study of shared clonotypes between healthy human individuals. Terminally differentiated effector memory CD45RA+ cells were excluded from the naive CD8 cells, which were CD45RO-negative and positively selected for CCR7. Here immunoSEQ multiplex PCR was the method, and the copy in TCRdb shows in-frame clones only, minus some. The sample lists some 2.1 million clones; 80% to 95% were seen once. From germline, CDR1 is LNHNV and CDR2 YYDKDF (reference sequence). The CDR3 consists of 14 residues. V was trimmed by 5 bases and J by 6 bases, leaving 16 bases between them.

The rearrangement joins TRBV15 to TRBJ1-1, with D uncertain. Sequences were obtained from naive CD8+ T cells from PBMCs. The receptor was isolated from a man younger than 35 in good health. Some clones in this sample may be carry-over from other donors' samples. The CDR3 DNA reads TGTGCCACCAGCTTACGAGCCACCCCTTCTGAAGCTTTCTTT. It codes for CATSLRATPSEAFF. Using reference TRBV15 and TRBJ1-1 for the parts outside the CDR3, the full variable domain is DAMVIQNPRYQVTQFGKPVTLSCSQTLNHNVMYWYQQKSSQAPKLLFHYYDKDFNNEADTPDNFQSRRPNTSFCFLDIRSPGLGDTAMYLCATSLRATPSEAFFGQGTRLTVV.